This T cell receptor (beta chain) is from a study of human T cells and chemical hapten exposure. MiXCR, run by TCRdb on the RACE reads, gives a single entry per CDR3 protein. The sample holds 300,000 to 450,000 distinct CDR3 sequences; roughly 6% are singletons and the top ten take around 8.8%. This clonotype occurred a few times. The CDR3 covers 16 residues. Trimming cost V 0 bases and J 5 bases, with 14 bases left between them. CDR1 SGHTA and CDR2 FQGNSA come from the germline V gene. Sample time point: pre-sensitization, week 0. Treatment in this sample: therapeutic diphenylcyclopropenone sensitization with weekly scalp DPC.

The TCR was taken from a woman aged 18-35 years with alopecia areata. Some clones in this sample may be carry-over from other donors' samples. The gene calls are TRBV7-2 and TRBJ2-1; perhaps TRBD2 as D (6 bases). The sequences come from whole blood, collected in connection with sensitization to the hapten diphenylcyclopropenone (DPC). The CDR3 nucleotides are TGTGCCAGCAGCTTAGCGCTCGCGGGATGGGACAATGAGCAGTTCTTC. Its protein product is CASSLALAGWDNEQFF.